A single sample is the source of the 15 T cell receptor beta chains below, sequenced in a study of blood T cell repertoires in COVID-19 (dated by TCRdb to the early 2020s). The library was made by the immunoSEQ multiplex PCR assay. TCRdb re-hosts the immuneACCESS table, in-frame sequences only. Its copies lack some clones; in the studies checked, an unresolved V gene accounts for under half of them, and the cause for the rest is not known. The sample data list about 210,000 clones, and approximately 78% of these were observed just once. Roughly 12% of the sample comes from the top ten. The sample comprised peripheral blood. Every receptor here comes from a woman in her 40s with acute or convalescent COVID-19.

The table lists this clone with a few counts. The chain is built from TRBV29-1 and TRBJ2-1; 9 bases fit TRBD1. Germline V lookup: CDR1 SQVTM, CDR2 ANQGSEA. V trimming: 1 base; J trimming: 3 bases; junction bases outside the gene matches: 7. The CDR3 length is 16 residues. The CDR3 DNA follows: TGCAGCGTTGAAGGGGGACAGGGCTATGGCTACAATGAGCAGTTCTTC. Amino acid sequence: CSVEGGQGYGYNEQFF.

The V and J genes are TRBV5-6 and TRBJ1-2; 8 nucleotides align to TRBD1. The CDR3 is made up of 15 amino acids. V was pared by 0 bases and J by 2 bases, with 3 bases of the junction left unmatched. Germline values: CDR1 SGHDT, CDR2 YYEEEE. The CDR3 region has the DNA TGTGCCAGCAGCTTGGGGACAGGGACCAACTATGGCTACACCTTC. Its translation: CASSLGTGTNYGYTF.

J is TRBJ2-7 and V is TRBV5-3; D is unresolved. TRBV5-3 qualifies as an ORF whose function is uncertain. The V gene lost 4 bases and the J gene lost 7 bases, with 12 bases spanning the gap. The CDR3 sequence is 12 residues long. In DNA, the CDR3 is TGTGCCAGAAGCCCCGGATTCAGGGAGCAGTACTTC. This translates into CARSPGFREQYF.

The chain couples TRBV2 to TRBJ2-3; 10 nucleotides align to TRBD2. V shed 8 bases, J shed 3 bases, and the junction held 5 bases outside the gene matches. Germline CDR1 reads SNHLY; CDR2 reads FYNNEI. The CDR3 has 14 amino acids. CDR3 nucleotides: TGTGCCAGCGCCCTAGCGGGGGTGACAGATACGCAGTATTTT. Translated: CASALAGVTDTQYF.

This chain joins TRBV15 and TRBJ1-5; tentative D call: TRBD1 (5 bases). The germline CDR1 and CDR2 sequences are LNHNV and YYDKDF (reference sequence). This CDR3 region has 15 residues. The germline V and J ends were trimmed by 8 bases and 1 base, with 15 bases remaining between them. CDR3 amino acids: CATSQSRGSNQPQHF. The CDR3, as DNA: TGTGCCACCTCTCAGTCCCGGGGGAGCAATCAGCCCCAGCATTTT.

V gene TRBV6-1 combines with J gene TRBJ1-2; no clear D gene. CDR1 and CDR2 from the germline V gene are MNHNS and SASEGT. Trimming removed 2 bases from V and 5 bases from J, with 12 bases in between. This CDR3 is 14 amino acids long. The chain's CDR3 is CASSEYGREYGYTF. CDR3 nucleotides: TGTGCCAGCAGTGAATACGGGAGGGAGTATGGCTACACCTTC.

J is TRBJ2-1 and V is TRBV5-1; no clear D gene. Germline assignment: CDR1 SGHRS and CDR2 YFSETQ. The CDR3 has 17 amino acids. Trimming stripped 1 base from V and 5 bases from J, with 19 bases between. CDR3 bases: TGCGCCAGCAGCTTGTCTAGTTTGAGCTTGAAGAACAATGAGCAGTTCTTC. Its translation: CASSLSSLSLKNNEQFF.

This clone was observed once. V usage is TRBV12-5 and J usage is TRBJ2-2; possibly TRBD2 for D (6 bases). V was cut by 5 bases and J by 0 bases, with 7 bases left in between. Germline V gives CDR1 LGHNT, CDR2 FRNRAP. This CDR3 comprises 14 residues. DNA of the CDR3: TGTGCTAGTGGTGTAGCGGCGAACACCGGGGAGCTGTTTTTT. It translates to CASGVAANTGELFF.

This clone was counted at least ten times. V usage is TRBV4-1 and J usage is TRBJ2-1; possibly TRBD2 for D (5 bases). The CDR3 covers 15 residues. The ends were cut back, 0 bases at V and 10 bases at J, with 16 bases in the middle. CDR1 and CDR2 from the germline V gene are MGHRA and YSYEKL. CDR3 loop: CASSQDYLEVKEQFF. DNA of the CDR3: TGCGCCAGCAGCCAAGACTACTTGGAGGTTAAGGAGCAGTTCTTC.

This clone came up a few times. The chain has TRBV5-1 and TRBJ2-3; D is possibly TRBD1 (5 bases). Trimming pared 2 bases from V and 0 bases from J, leaving 7 bases between. The germline V gene has CDR1 SGHRS and CDR2 YFSETQ. There are 14 residues in the CDR3. The CDR3 coding sequence is TGCGCCAGCAGCTTAACAGGCAGCACAGATACGCAGTATTTT. Its translation is CASSLTGSTDTQYF.

This clone is a singleton in its sample. The chain uses TRBV14 and TRBJ1-2; 7 bases align to TRBD1. Trimming removed 4 bases from V and 6 bases from J; junction bases left unmatched: 11. The CDR3 is 15 residues long. In germline, CDR1 is SGHDN, CDR2 FVKESK. Written as DNA, the CDR3 is TGTGCCAGCAGCCCCCAACCCTCCGACAGGGATGGCTACACCTTC. This codes for CASSPQPSDRDGYTF.

This chain links TRBV5-5 with TRBJ1-1; 10 positions agree with TRBD1. The CDR3 covers 18 residues. V shed 4 bases, J shed 3 bases, and the junction held 15 bases outside the gene matches. Germline CDR1 and CDR2: SGHKS and YYEKEE (reference sequence). DNA of the CDR3: TGTGCCAGCAGCCCTAGCTCGACAGGGGGCGGCCGGGACACTGAAGCTTTCTTT. This translates into CASSPSSTGGGRDTEAFF.

The chain links TRBV19 to TRBJ2-7; 8 nucleotides match TRBD2. Germline V CDR1 and CDR2: LNHDA, SQIVND (reference sequence). The J segment lost 0 bases and the V segment lost 5 bases, leaving 6 bases of the junction unmatched. This CDR3 has 15 residues. The CDR3 sequence: CASSPLAGNSYEQYF. CDR3 DNA sequence: TGTGCCAGTAGTCCATTAGCGGGAAACTCCTACGAGCAGTACTTC.

Turning to this clone: The same CDR3 also results from other DNA sequences found in this sample. The rearrangement uses TRBV5-1 and TRBJ2-7; 7 bases align to TRBD2. This CDR3 contains 15 residues. Germline-derived CDR1 and CDR2 are SGHRS and YFSETQ. J gave up 3 bases and V 0 bases, and 6 bases lay outside the gene matches. CDR3: CASSLAVGGGYEQYF. The CDR3 DNA is TGCGCCAGCAGCTTGGCCGTGGGGGGGGGCTACGAGCAGTACTTC.

This clone was recorded once. V gene TRBV4-1 combines with J gene TRBJ2-3; TRBD2 aligns across 8 bases. The CDR3 extends over 17 amino acids. The V gene's germline CDR1 is MGHRA and CDR2 YSYEKL. V shed 0 bases, J shed 2 bases, and the junction held 7 bases outside the gene matches. CDR3 sequence reads: CASSQDEAGGPTDTQYF. CDR3 bases: TGCGCCAGCAGCCAAGATGAGGCGGGGGGCCCCACAGATACGCAGTATTTT.